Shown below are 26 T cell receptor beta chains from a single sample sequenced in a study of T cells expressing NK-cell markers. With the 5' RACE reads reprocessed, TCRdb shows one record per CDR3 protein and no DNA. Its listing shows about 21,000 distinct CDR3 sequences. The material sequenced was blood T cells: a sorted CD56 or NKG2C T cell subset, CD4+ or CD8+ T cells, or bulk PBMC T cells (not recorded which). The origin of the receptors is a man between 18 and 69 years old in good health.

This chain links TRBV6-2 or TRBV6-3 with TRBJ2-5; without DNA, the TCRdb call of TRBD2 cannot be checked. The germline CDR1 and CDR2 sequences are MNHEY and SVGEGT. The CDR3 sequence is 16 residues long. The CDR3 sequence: CASSQMTSKFQETQYF.

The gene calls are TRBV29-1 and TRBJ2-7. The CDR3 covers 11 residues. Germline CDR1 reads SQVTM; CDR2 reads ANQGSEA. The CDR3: CSVVKLGEQYF.

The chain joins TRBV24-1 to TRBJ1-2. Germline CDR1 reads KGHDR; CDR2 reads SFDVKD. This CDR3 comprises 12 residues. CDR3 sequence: CATSDSKYGYTF.

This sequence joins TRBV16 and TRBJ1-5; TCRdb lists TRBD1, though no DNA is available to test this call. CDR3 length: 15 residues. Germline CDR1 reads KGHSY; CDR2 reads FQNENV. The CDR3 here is CASSLDSYSNQPQHF.

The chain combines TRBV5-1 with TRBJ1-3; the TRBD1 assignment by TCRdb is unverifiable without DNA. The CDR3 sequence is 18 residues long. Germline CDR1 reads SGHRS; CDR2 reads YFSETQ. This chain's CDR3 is CASSLVTGGTVTGNTIYF.

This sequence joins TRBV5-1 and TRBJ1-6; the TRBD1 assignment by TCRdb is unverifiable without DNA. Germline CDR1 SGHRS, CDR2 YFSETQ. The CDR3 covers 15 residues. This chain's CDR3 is CASSLVGQGSSPLHF.

CDR3 in amino acids: CASSYAFYGYTF. The chain has TRBV6-2 or TRBV6-3 and TRBJ1-2. Germline V gene sequence: CDR1 MNHEY, CDR2 SVGEGT. This CDR3 has 12 amino acids.

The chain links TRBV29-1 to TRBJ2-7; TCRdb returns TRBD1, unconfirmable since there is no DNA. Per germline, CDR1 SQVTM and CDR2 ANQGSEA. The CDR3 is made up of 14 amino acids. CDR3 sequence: CSVGGDRGRYEQYF.

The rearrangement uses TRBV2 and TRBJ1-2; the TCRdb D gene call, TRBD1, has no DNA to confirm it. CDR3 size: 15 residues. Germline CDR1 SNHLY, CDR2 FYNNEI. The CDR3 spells CASSESGQGIYGYTF. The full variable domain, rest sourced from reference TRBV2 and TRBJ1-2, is EPEVTQTPSHQVTQMGQEVILRCVPISNHLYFYWYRQILGQKVEFLVSFYNNEISEKSEIFDDQFSVERPDGSNFTLKIRSTKLEDSAMYFCASSESGQGIYGYTFGSGTRLTVV.

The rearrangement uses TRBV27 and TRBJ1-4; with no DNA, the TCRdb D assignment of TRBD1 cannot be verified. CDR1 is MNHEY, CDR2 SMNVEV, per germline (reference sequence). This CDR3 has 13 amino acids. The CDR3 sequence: CASRDRSNEKLFF.

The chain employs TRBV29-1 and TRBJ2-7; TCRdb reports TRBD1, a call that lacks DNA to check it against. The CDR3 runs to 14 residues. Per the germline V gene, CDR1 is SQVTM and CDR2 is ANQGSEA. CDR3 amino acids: CSVITDGKTYEQYF.

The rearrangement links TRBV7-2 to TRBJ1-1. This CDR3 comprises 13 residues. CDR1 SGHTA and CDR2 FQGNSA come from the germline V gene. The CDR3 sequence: CASSYTRTAEAFF.

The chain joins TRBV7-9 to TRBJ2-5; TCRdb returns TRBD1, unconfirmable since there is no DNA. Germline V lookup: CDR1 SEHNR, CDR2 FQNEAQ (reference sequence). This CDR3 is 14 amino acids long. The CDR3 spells CASSLDTAQETQYF. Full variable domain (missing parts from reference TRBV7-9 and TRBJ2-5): DTGVSQNPRHKITKRGQNVTFRCDPISEHNRLYWYRQTLGQGPEFLTYFQNEAQLEKSRLLSDRFSAERPKGSFSTLEIQRTEQGDSAMYLCASSLDTAQETQYFGPGTRLLVL.

The CDR3 loop is CSGSGTPSYNEQFF. V and J are TRBV29-1 and TRBJ2-1; TCRdb picks TRBD1, but there is no DNA to check that call. Germline V lookup: CDR1 SQVTM, CDR2 ANQGSEA. This CDR3 has 14 residues.

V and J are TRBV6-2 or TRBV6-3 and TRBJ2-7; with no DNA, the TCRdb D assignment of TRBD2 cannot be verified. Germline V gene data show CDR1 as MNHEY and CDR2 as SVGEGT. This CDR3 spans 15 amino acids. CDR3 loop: CASSSLAGSFYEQYF.

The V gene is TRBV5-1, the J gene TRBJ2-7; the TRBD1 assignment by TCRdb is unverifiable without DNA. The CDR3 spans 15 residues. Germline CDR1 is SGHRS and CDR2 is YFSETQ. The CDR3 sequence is CASRAGTGVLYEQYF.

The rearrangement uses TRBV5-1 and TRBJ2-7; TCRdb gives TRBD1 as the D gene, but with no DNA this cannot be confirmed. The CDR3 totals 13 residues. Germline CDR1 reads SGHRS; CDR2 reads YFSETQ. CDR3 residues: CASSSAPTYEQYF.

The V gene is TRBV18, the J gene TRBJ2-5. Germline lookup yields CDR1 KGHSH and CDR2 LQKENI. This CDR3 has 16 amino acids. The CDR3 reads CASSPPTRAGFETQYF.

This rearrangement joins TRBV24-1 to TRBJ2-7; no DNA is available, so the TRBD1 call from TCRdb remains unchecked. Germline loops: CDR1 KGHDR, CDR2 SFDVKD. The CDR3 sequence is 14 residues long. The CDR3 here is CATSGGANSYEQYF.

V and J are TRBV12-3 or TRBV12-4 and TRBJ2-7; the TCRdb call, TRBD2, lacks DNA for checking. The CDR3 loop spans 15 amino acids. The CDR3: CASSLGPGLAQEQYF.

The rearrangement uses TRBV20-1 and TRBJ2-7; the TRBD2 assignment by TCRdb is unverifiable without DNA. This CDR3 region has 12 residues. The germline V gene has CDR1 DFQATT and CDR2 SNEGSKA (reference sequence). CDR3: CSANGLEARQYF.

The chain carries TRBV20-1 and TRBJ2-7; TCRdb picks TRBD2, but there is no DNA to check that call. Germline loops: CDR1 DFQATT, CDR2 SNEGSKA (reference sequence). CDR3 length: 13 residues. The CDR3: CSVGSSGRSEQYF.

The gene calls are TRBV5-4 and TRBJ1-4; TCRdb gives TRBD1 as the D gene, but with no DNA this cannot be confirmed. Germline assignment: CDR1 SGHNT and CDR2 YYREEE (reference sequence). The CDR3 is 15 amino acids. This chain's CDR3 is CASSADPGGEEKLFF.

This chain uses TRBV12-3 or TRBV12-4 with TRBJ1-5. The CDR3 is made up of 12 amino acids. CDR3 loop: CASKGSNQPQHF.

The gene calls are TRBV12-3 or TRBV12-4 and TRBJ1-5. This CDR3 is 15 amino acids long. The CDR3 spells CASSLRGIGYQPQHF.

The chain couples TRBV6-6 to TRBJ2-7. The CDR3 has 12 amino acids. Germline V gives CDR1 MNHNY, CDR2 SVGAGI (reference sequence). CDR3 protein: CASSYSLAEQYF.